This T cell receptor (beta chain) was sequenced for a study of regulatory T cells in long-lasting Graves disease (dated by TCRdb to about 2021). The study in broad terms: In the newly diagnosed Graves' disease group, patients had been taking antithyroid drugs for less than 3 months. This study used TCR sequencing and RNA sequencing of peripheral blood to compare persistent Graves' disease patients against newly diagnosed Graves' disease patients. The study was conducted in China and was registered as a clinical trial. A total of about 33 samples underwent TCR sequencing, from about 13 patients with persistent Graves' disease and 20 patients with newly diagnosed Graves' disease. What the authors observed across the whole study: Compared with newly diagnosed patients, persistent Graves' disease patients had lower TCR Shannon entropy and fewer highly expanded clones, which suggests clonal expansion. Persistent patients shared more public clonotypes among themselves (over 2,500) than newly diagnosed patients did (roughly 910). Preferential use of TRBV28, TRBJ1-2 and TRBJ2-5 was observed in persistent disease, whereas TRBV20-1 and TRBJ2-1 were favored in newly diagnosed disease. Sequencing and analysis were restricted to the TCR beta chain. The authors noted that the small sample size was a limitation that may lower accuracy. Because the primary lesion, thyroid tissue, could not be accessed, the study looked at peripheral blood alone.

The library came from multiplex PCR. Sequencer: Illumina HiSeq 4000. CDR3 regions were amplified by Arm-PCR with iRepertoire HTBI primers to construct TCR beta libraries. Before sequencing, the PCR products went through gel purification. The original pipeline was this. Gene usage analysis of CDR3 amino acid clonotypes used the approximately 62 TRBV and 12 to 15 TRBJ segments found across samples. Filtered high-quality paired reads were merged into contigs using COPE and FqMerger. BLAST was used to align contigs to IMGT TRBV, TRBD and TRBJ reference genes, and CDR3 was defined according to IMGT. Highly expanded clones were defined as clonotypes with a frequency above 0.1%. Shannon entropy was used to measure repertoire diversity, and the Gini coefficient was used to measure V-J evenness. A clonotype was considered public if more than one individual shared it. The public reads were run again by TCRdb, first through fastp at Q25 and then through MiXCR, and only productive beta chains were kept. Every CDR3 protein is listed once, alongside the most common genes and DNA of its rows. Clone size and V and J calls follow TCRdb, not the original study. This sample lists some 500,000 distinct CDR3 sequences; about 14% were detected once. The ten largest clones capture roughly a tenth of the sample.

This clonotype was detected many times. The specificity of this receptor is unknown. Base qualities are not at hand, and no much larger clone is one base apart. Spanning cysteine to phenylalanine, the CDR3 consists of 13 amino acids. Of all the DNA, just the CDR3 is kept, 39 bases in frame from base 1. Sequences SEHNR (CDR1) and FQNEAQ (CDR2) are obtained from the germline V gene (reference sequence). The junction shows trimming of 3 bases on V and 4 bases on J, and the gene matches do not reach 1 base of it. This specimen's time point label, interpreted: newly diagnosed GD, antithyroid drugs for less than 3 months. For both TCR sequencing and RNA sequencing, RNA was extracted from PBMCs in TRIzol. The diagnosis of Graves' disease was made according to American Thyroid Association guidelines. Recruitment of patients was carried out at an endocrinology department in Xi'an, China. Each patient gave 8.5 to 9.5 milliliters of peripheral blood, collected in an EDTA anticoagulant tube. Ficoll Paque Plus density gradient separation was used to isolate PBMCs, and no additional T cell sorting was done. RNA quality was checked with an Agilent 2100 Bioanalyzer and agarose gel, and concentration with a NanoDrop 2000.

The sample also formed part of further work on T cells in Graves' hyperthyroidism and ophthalmopathy. The second study's paper adds: Graves' hyperthyroidism was defined as stable when no progression to ophthalmopathy occurred over 18 months of follow-up. Hyperthyroidism patients were newly diagnosed, had a disease duration of under 2 months, and were aged 18 to 65 years. Exclusion was applied to patients with uncontrolled infections, other autoimmune diseases, pregnancy or lactation. Clinical symptoms, serum thyroxine and TRAb, thyroid ultrasound, and orbital computed tomography formed the basis for the diagnoses. A first-round RT-PCR of the TCR CDR3 used the HTBI primer set with the Qiagen OneStep RT-PCR kit. Most expanded thyroid clonotypes (frequency above 0.001) were also detected in blood, a finding suggesting that blood repertoires may reflect thyroid immune responses. Ophthalmopathy was separated from stable hyperthyroidism by a 13 V-J signature model, with approximately 86% sensitivity and 81% to 83% specificity obtained in cross-validation and 80%/75% obtained in testing. In validation, progression to ophthalmopathy was predicted by the model with around 71% sensitivity and 72% to 85% specificity, a median of 6.5 months before onset. To identify TCR V-J signatures that set the groups apart, the researchers used a discovery cohort of 100 patients, made up of 43 with Graves' ophthalmopathy and about 60 with stable Graves' hyperthyroidism. Whether ophthalmopathy could be predicted prospectively was tested in an independent validation cohort made up of under 20 hyperthyroidism patients plus 17 patients who later progressed to ophthalmopathy. The 85 to 100 discovery patients were divided at random into training and test sets in a 7:3 ratio. Thyroid tissue and blood T-cell repertoires from more than 5 Graves' hyperthyroidism patients were also compared in the study. After blood sampling, hyperthyroidism patients were treated with methimazole at a starting dose of 30 mg daily, and ophthalmopathy patients were treated with high-dose intravenous methylprednisolone. Libraries were constructed in a second round of multiplex PCR, after which size selection and purification were carried out. The libraries were sequenced on an Illumina HiSeq2000 using paired-end 100 bp reads. SOAPnuke was used to process the raw data, with reads discarded if the reads contained adapters or uncalled bases, had a mean Phred below 15, or lacked an exact constant-primer or identifier match. COPE v1.2.5 was used to merge the high-quality paired reads, and each unique nucleotide sequence was defined as a clonotype. MiTCR v1.1 was used to align the clonotypes against IMGT TRBV, TRBD and TRBJ reference segments. The analysis was restricted to V-J combinations with a frequency above 0.0001, which together covered roughly 99% of the repertoires. A TCS score was defined as the ratio of F50 (clonal expansion) to E x V (chaos), with BLOSUM62-based TCRdist applied between CDR3 peptides within each V-J. Welch's t-statistics and random forest reduced fewer than 600 V-J features to about 13, which were used in a naive Bayes classifier (R e1071). No statistical method was used to fix the sample size in advance, and group allocation was not hidden from the investigators. The paper reports TCR Vbeta CDR3 sequencing of approximately 140 peripheral blood samples: fewer than 50 ophthalmopathy, roughly 74 hyperthyroidism and 17 progressor patients.

The input for sequencing was peripheral blood mononuclear cells (PBMCs), taken at new diagnosis, from a patient treated with antithyroid drugs. The sequence came from a man between 25 and 39 years old with Graves disease. Donor details come from another sample of the same person, matched by shared clones. In this chain, TRBV7-9 is recombined with TRBJ2-5, with TRBD1 identical over 8 junction bases. The DNA sequence is TGTGCCAGCAGCTTTGGACAGGGAGAGACCCAGTACTTC. Protein translation: CASSFGQGETQYF.